The 29 T cell receptor beta chains in this list originate from one sample, sequenced in a study of shared clonotypes between healthy human individuals. TCRdb's table, derived via immunoSEQ multiplex PCR, lists solely in-frame clones and lacks some. The table includes under 2,500,000 clones, about 94% detected once. The sequenced material came from naive CD4+ T cells sorted from blood. Subset: CD45RA+ positively selected. These receptors came from a man between 18 and 29 years old in good health.

The chain links TRBV28 to TRBJ1-4; D unresolved. This CDR3 contains 13 residues. Trimming removed 1 base at V and 6 bases at J, with 6 bases between. The germline CDR1 and CDR2 sequences are MDHEN and SYDVKM. The CDR3 is CASSLSTDEKLFF. CDR3 in DNA: TGTGCCAGCAGTTTATCGACGGATGAAAAACTGTTTTTT. The full variable domain, with the rest looked up from reference TRBV28 and TRBJ1-4, is DVKVTQSSRYLVKRTGEKVFLECVQDMDHENMFWYRQDPGLGLRLIYFSYDVKMKEKGDIPEGYSVSREKKERFSLILESASTNQTSMYLCASSLSTDEKLFFGSGTQLSVL.

The V and J genes are TRBV15 and TRBJ2-7; no firm D call. V lost 1 base to trimming and J lost 2 bases, with 9 bases between them. The CDR3 totals 14 residues. Germline lookup yields CDR1 LNHNV and CDR2 YYDKDF (reference sequence). The CDR3 nucleotides are TGTGCCACCAGCAGAGTGGGATTCCCCTACGAGCAGTACTTC. Translation gives CATSRVGFPYEQYF.

This clone occurred once. The chain uses TRBV7-2 and TRBJ1-6, with TRBD1 identical over 8 bases. The CDR3 extends over 15 amino acids. Germline CDR1 SGHTA, CDR2 FQGNSA. The V gene end was trimmed by 5 bases and the J gene end by 1 base; junction bases not matched to a gene: 1. The CDR3 coding sequence is TGTGCCAGCAGCGGACAGGGATCCTATAATTCACCCCTCCACTTT. Its protein is CASSGQGSYNSPLHF.

Of note for this clone: Other DNA sequences in the same sample also yield this CDR3. The rearrangement uses TRBV5-1 and TRBJ2-7; D is uncertain. Germline CDR1 and CDR2: SGHRS and YFSETQ. V was shortened by 0 bases and J by 2 bases, with 9 bases between the two germline ends. The CDR3 has 14 residues. The CDR3 loop reads CASSLGQVPYEQYF. DNA of the CDR3: TGCGCCAGCAGCTTGGGCCAGGTCCCCTACGAGCAGTACTTC.

As to this clone: Other DNA sequences in this specimen translate into the identical CDR3. The chain couples TRBV27 to TRBJ2-7, with D unclear. Trimming took off 3 bases at V and 1 base at J, with 7 bases between the two ends. From germline, CDR1 is MNHEY and CDR2 SMNVEV (reference sequence). This CDR3 is built from 13 residues. The CDR3 DNA sequence: TGTGCCAGCAGTTTCCGGTGGTCCTACGAGCAGTACTTC. Its translation: CASSFRWSYEQYF.

A remark on this clone: One junction end disagrees with the germline gene, perhaps due to a read error. J is TRBJ1-5 and V is TRBV19; no reliable D call. Germline CDR1 LNHDA, CDR2 SQIVND (reference sequence). CDR3 length equals 14 residues. The CDR3 spells CASSVENSNQPQHF. The CDR3 DNA sequence: TGTGCCAGTAGTGTAGAAAATAGCAATCAGCCCCAGCATTTT.

In regard to this clone: This sample includes further DNA sequences coding for the same CDR3. V usage is TRBV6-6 and J usage is TRBJ2-6; D ambiguous. Trimming shortened V by 10 bases and J by 0 bases, and 4 bases separated the two germline ends. The CDR3 is 12 amino acids. Germline CDR1 is MNHNY and CDR2 is SVGAGI (reference sequence). In DNA, the CDR3 is TGTGCCACTAGCTCTGGGGCCAACGTCCTGACTTTC. It encodes CATSSGANVLTF.

This rearrangement joins TRBV5-8 to TRBJ1-4; 8 nucleotides align to TRBD1. After removal of 0 bases from V and 7 bases from J, the junction contained 5 bases not matched to a gene. The CDR3 runs to 15 residues. The germline CDR1 and CDR2 sequences are SGHTS and YDEGEE. This CDR3 reads CASSLDRGGSEKLFF. CDR3 in DNA: TGTGCCAGCAGCTTGGACAGGGGGGGCAGTGAAAAACTGTTTTTT. Combining the CDR3 with reference TRBV5-8 and TRBJ1-4 gives the whole variable domain EAGVTQSPTHLIKTRGQQATLRCSPISGHTSVYWYQQALGLGLQFLLWYDEGEERNRGNFPPRFSGRQFPNYSSELNVNALELEDSALYLCASSLDRGGSEKLFFGSGTQLSVL.

This rearrangement joins TRBV6-5 to TRBJ1-3; D is ambiguous. Trimming took 0 bases from V and 4 from J, leaving 4 bases between them. The length of the CDR3 is 13 residues. The germline CDR1 and CDR2 sequences are MNHEY and SVGAGI. CDR3 loop: CASSYSDGNTIYF. The CDR3 DNA reads TGTGCCAGCAGTTACTCTGACGGAAACACCATATATTTT.

The rearrangement uses TRBV28 and TRBJ1-1; perhaps TRBD1 as D (5 bases). V was pared by 7 bases and J by 1 base, with 16 bases between. The CDR3 totals 15 residues. Germline lookup yields CDR1 MDHEN and CDR2 SYDVKM. The DNA for the CDR3 is TGTGCCAGCACCTTCAGCGGGGGGAAGAACACTGAAGCTTTCTTT. It encodes CASTFSGGKNTEAFF.

J is TRBJ1-1 and V is TRBV7-2; D unresolved. The CDR3 contains 17 residues. From germline, CDR1 is SGHTA and CDR2 FQGNSA. V gave up 0 bases and J gave up 4 bases, with 18 bases separating them. CDR3 nucleotides: TGTGCCAGCAGCTTAGCGCCTCCTACAATCTTATCCACTGAAGCTTTCTTT. Its translation: CASSLAPPTILSTEAFF.

As regards this clone: At the DNA level, this CDR3 is encoded by other sequences in the same sample as well. In nucleotides, the CDR3 is TGCGCCAGCAGCCTGGGACTAGCGGGAGGGCTGGATACGCAGTATTTT. Translation gives CASSLGLAGGLDTQYF. The chain recombines TRBV5-1 with TRBJ2-3; the match to TRBD2 covers 16 bases. V was clipped by 4 bases and J by 6 bases; unmatched bases: 5. Germline V gives CDR1 SGHRS, CDR2 YFSETQ. This CDR3 is 16 amino acids long.

V is TRBV5-4 and J is TRBJ1-4; no firm D call. Germline V lookup: CDR1 SGHNT, CDR2 YYREEE (reference sequence). V lost 1 base to trimming and J lost 11 bases, with 12 bases between them. This CDR3 has 13 amino acids. CDR3 residues: CASSLLPAEKLFF. CDR3 DNA sequence: TGTGCCAGCAGCTTGTTGCCCGCGGAGAAACTGTTTTTT.

The J gene is TRBJ2-7, the V gene TRBV7-9; D is possibly TRBD1 or TRBD2 (5 bases each). This CDR3 spans 14 amino acids. The V and J ends lost 8 bases and 6 bases respectively, with 20 bases between them. CDR1 and CDR2 from the germline V gene are SEHNR and FQNEAQ (reference sequence). CDR3 residues: CASSLTRAGTEQYF. The CDR3 coding sequence is TGTGCCAGCTCGCTCACAAGAGCAGGGACCGAGCAGTACTTC.

V usage is TRBV29-1 and J usage is TRBJ2-3; D ambiguous. Trimming took off 4 bases at V and 2 bases at J, with 13 bases between the two ends. The CDR3 is made up of 14 amino acids. Looked up from germline, CDR1 is SQVTM and CDR2 is ANQGSEA. CDR3 bases: TGCAGCGTTGCGCCCCTATCTTCCACAGATACGCAGTATTTT. Protein: CSVAPLSSTDTQYF.

The rearrangement uses TRBV7-6 and TRBJ2-3; TRBD2 aligns across 7 bases. CDR1 and CDR2 from the germline V gene are SGHVS and FNYEAQ. The CDR3 has 16 amino acids. After removal of 3 bases from V and 2 bases from J, the junction contained 8 bases not matched to a gene. The CDR3 protein is CASSFDGRGVTDTQYF. As DNA, the CDR3 is TGTGCCAGCAGCTTCGATGGGAGGGGTGTCACAGATACGCAGTATTTT.

This chain joins TRBV5-4 and TRBJ2-1; D is possibly TRBD2 (7 bases). The germline V and J ends were trimmed by 4 bases and 2 bases, with 13 bases remaining between them. Looked up from germline, CDR1 is SGHNT and CDR2 is YYREEE (reference sequence). The CDR3 runs to 15 residues. Here the CDR3 reads CASSVVGGPYNEQFF. The CDR3 DNA is TGTGCCAGCAGCGTAGTCGGGGGGCCCTACAATGAGCAGTTCTTC.

The chain recombines TRBV6-5 with TRBJ1-1; D is unclear. Looked up from germline, CDR1 is MNHEY and CDR2 is SVGAGI. V was cut by 10 bases and J by 5 bases, with 11 bases left in between. This CDR3 is 11 amino acids long. The CDR3 region has the DNA TGTGCCACCACTCGGGCAACTGAAGCTTTCTTT. Translated, it gives CATTRATEAFF.

About this clone itself: Mismatch with germline at one junction end may stem from a read error. The genes are TRBV28 and TRBJ2-7; D uncertain. Germline V CDR1 and CDR2: MDHEN, SYDVKM. There are 11 residues in the CDR3. CDR3: CRTESSYEQYF. Written as DNA, the CDR3 is TGCCGGACGGAGAGCTCCTACGAGCAGTACTTC.

The chain carries TRBV30 and TRBJ2-7, with 8 nucleotides matching TRBD1. Trimming removed 5 bases from V and 3 bases from J; junction bases left unmatched: 9. This CDR3 is 14 amino acids long. Germline loops: CDR1 GTSNPN, CDR2 SVGIG (reference sequence). CDR3 region: CAWAPGQVFYEQYF. The CDR3 DNA reads TGTGCCTGGGCTCCGGGACAGGTATTCTACGAGCAGTACTTC.

This clone has only one observation. The gene calls are TRBV6-5 and TRBJ2-1; D possibly corresponds to TRBD1 (6 bases). Per the germline V gene, CDR1 is MNHEY and CDR2 is SVGAGI. The CDR3 has 15 amino acids. Trimming stripped 0 bases from V and 1 base from J, with 7 bases between. CDR3 in DNA: TGTGCCAGCAGTTACTCAGGGGGTTCCTACAATGAGCAGTTCTTC. It encodes CASSYSGGSYNEQFF.

V and J are TRBV7-9 and TRBJ1-4; D remains unclear. Germline CDR1 and CDR2: SEHNR and FQNEAQ (reference sequence). The CDR3 is made up of 15 amino acids. V dropped 1 base and J dropped 0 bases, with 6 bases sitting between them. CDR3 in DNA: TGTGCCAGCAGCTTAGTGACCGCAACTAATGAAAAACTGTTTTTT. Translation: CASSLVTATNEKLFF.

This clone has just one count. The identical CDR3 is also encoded by other nucleotide sequences in the sample. The gene calls are TRBV5-4 and TRBJ2-5; possible D gene TRBD1, 6 bases. This CDR3 contains 13 residues. Germline CDR1 is SGHNT and CDR2 is YYREEE (reference sequence). Between the trimmed V and J ends, which lost 2 bases and 2 bases, there was a span of 7 bases. The CDR3 reads CASSFRGQETQYF. For the CDR3, the DNA is TGTGCCAGCAGCTTCAGGGGACAAGAGACCCAGTACTTC.

This rearrangement joins TRBV6-1 to TRBJ1-5; D gene uncertain. V was clipped by 8 bases and J by 2 bases, with 10 bases between them. CDR1 is MNHNS, CDR2 SASEGT, per germline. CDR3 length: 13 residues. The CDR3 DNA reads TGTGCCAGCGGCGCAGAACGCAATCAGCCCCAGCATTTT. Translation: CASGAERNQPQHF.

The chain's CDR3 is CASSLSGTTGGYTF. The CDR3 nucleotides are TGTGCCAGCAGTCTCTCGGGGACTACTGGTGGCTACACCTTC. This sequence joins TRBV2 and TRBJ1-2, with a weak D call TRBD1 (5 bases). This CDR3 is 14 amino acids long. Germline assignment: CDR1 SNHLY and CDR2 FYNNEI. V lost 5 bases to trimming and J lost 7 bases, with 17 bases between them.

The rearrangement uses TRBV10-3 and TRBJ2-2; 9 nucleotides align to TRBD1. With V trimmed by 0 bases and J by 5 bases, 4 bases remained unmatched. The CDR3 spans 16 residues. Looked up from germline, CDR1 is ENHRY and CDR2 is SYGVKD. The CDR3 reads CAISESGTGSTGELFF. The CDR3 nucleotides are TGTGCCATCAGTGAGTCCGGGACAGGGTCGACCGGGGAGCTGTTTTTT.

J is TRBJ1-2 and V is TRBV29-1; 9 nucleotides match TRBD1. The ends lost 6 bases at V and 5 bases at J; junction bases unmatched: 7. This CDR3 comprises 13 residues. Germline V gives CDR1 SQVTM, CDR2 ANQGSEA. CDR3 region: CSVYRGRSYGYTF. DNA of the CDR3: TGCAGCGTGTACAGGGGGCGTAGTTATGGCTACACCTTC.

The rearrangement links TRBV10-3 to TRBJ1-2; tentative D call: TRBD1 (6 bases). V shed 3 bases and J shed 8 bases, with 16 bases lying between them. This CDR3 region has 14 residues. Germline V gives CDR1 ENHRY, CDR2 SYGVKD. The CDR3 reads CAISENRALGGYTF. CDR3 nucleotide sequence: TGTGCCATCAGTGAAAACAGGGCCCTAGGGGGCTACACCTTC.

The V call is TRBV2, the J call TRBJ2-6; D may be TRBD1 (5 bases). The CDR3 has 14 residues. Germline V lookup: CDR1 SNHLY, CDR2 FYNNEI. V was pared by 7 bases and J by 1 base, with 8 bases between. The CDR3 here is CASTRQSGANVLTF. DNA of the CDR3: TGTGCCAGCACCAGACAGTCTGGGGCCAACGTCCTGACTTTC.